Sequencing of this T cell receptor beta chain was carried out in a study of cytomegalovirus exposure and HLA in healthy donors. Study-level background: Early release data held around 80 million unique TCRs from HLA-typed donors.

This clone was counted once. Other DNA sequences in the sample encode the same CDR3. The PCR was carried out with 60 Vbeta primers and 13 Jbeta primers. TCRdb's table, derived via immunoSEQ multiplex PCR, lists solely in-frame clones and lacks some. The sample records about 190,000 clones, about 76% being singletons. This TCR came from a woman aged 45-65 years in good health and CMV-seronegative. The specimen sequenced was PBMCs.

The CDR3 region is CASSDGANYGYTF. In nucleotides, the CDR3 is TGTGCCAGCAGTGACGGTGCTAACTATGGCTACACCTTC. The chain recombines TRBV2 with TRBJ1-2; D gene uncertain. This CDR3 spans 13 amino acids. Per germline, CDR1 SNHLY and CDR2 FYNNEI. The V and J ends lost 3 bases and 0 bases respectively, with 5 bases between them.